The clone carrying this TCR beta chain has more than one count but fewer than ten. The antigen is not known. There were TCR beta CDR3 regions amplified from RNA transcripts. The HTBI primer set served for first-round RT-PCR of the TCR CDR3. Using its own MiXCR run on the multiplex PCR reads, TCRdb lists one record per CDR3 protein. The data show a few hundred thousand distinct CDR3 sequences, approximately 14% seen once. This sample was taken from a study of T cells in Graves' hyperthyroidism and ophthalmopathy. Looking at the study overall: Peripheral blood was secured at the point of initial diagnosis, before any treatment. General study findings and limits: Appearing also in blood were most of the thyroid clonotypes expanded above 0.001. Through a model of 13 V-J features, ophthalmopathy was separated from stable hyperthyroidism.

The CDR3 totals 15 residues. Germline assignment: CDR1 SGHKS and CDR2 YYEKEE (reference sequence). Isolation of PBMCs was performed on about 10 ml fresh peripheral blood. This receptor was identified in a woman in her thirties with Graves' ophthalmopathy. J is TRBJ1-5 and V is TRBV5-5; possible D gene TRBD2, 5 bases. TRBJ2-3 matches the DNA end more closely, so the J call is doubtful. The source material was blood. The CDR3 bases are TGTGCCAGCAGCTTAACGGGATCCTTAAGTCAGCCCCAGTATTTT. Its translation is CASSLTGSLSQPQYF.